A single sample is the source of the 31 T cell receptor beta chains below, sequenced in a study of human T cells and chemical hapten exposure. The time point denotes: patch test 1, 2 weeks after DPC sensitization. Treatment meaning: therapeutic diphenylcyclopropenone sensitization with weekly scalp DPC. TCRdb re-called the RACE reads with MiXCR, one entry per CDR3 protein. The table has about 120,000 distinct CDR3 sequences, approximately 14% seen once. The input for sequencing was whole blood, taken in connection with sensitization to the hapten diphenylcyclopropenone (DPC). The origin of the receptors is a man younger than 35 with alopecia areata. Some clones in this sample may be carry-over from other donors' samples.

In this sample, this clonotype turned up a few times. The J gene is TRBJ2-1, the V gene TRBV18; 9 bases are shared with TRBD2. The CDR3 spans 17 residues. CDR1 and CDR2 (germline): KGHSH, LQKENI. The V segment lost 0 bases and the J segment 7 bases; nucleotides outside the gene matches: 10. CDR3 protein: CASSPPGFSGGVNEQFF. As DNA, the CDR3 is TGTGCCAGCTCACCACCGGGGTTTAGCGGGGGAGTGAATGAGCAGTTCTTC. Variable domain in full (rest from reference TRBV18 and TRBJ2-1): NAGVMQNPRHLVRRRGQEARLRCSPMKGHSHVYWYRQLPEEGLKFMVYLQKENIIDESGMPKERFSAEFPKEGPSILRIQQVVRGDSAAYFCASSPPGFSGGVNEQFFGPGTRLTVL.

The V gene is TRBV2, the J gene TRBJ1-5; TRBD1 matches at 7 bases. The ends lost 4 bases at V and 4 bases at J; junction bases unmatched: 13. The length of the CDR3 is 17 residues. From germline, CDR1 is SNHLY and CDR2 FYNNEI. As DNA, the CDR3 is TGTGCCAGCAGTGGGACAGGCCCTCCCCTCTATAATCAGCCCCAGCATTTT. Translating gives CASSGTGPPLYNQPQHF.

This clonotype was detected only a few times. The gene calls are TRBV4-3 and TRBJ2-7; TRBD1 is a possible D gene (5 bases). From germline, CDR1 is LGHNA and CDR2 YSLEER. V lost 0 bases and J lost 3, with 12 bases in between. The CDR3 runs 15 residues. The CDR3 sequence is CASSQDQGHNYEQYF. The CDR3 bases are TGCGCCAGCAGCCAAGATCAAGGACACAACTACGAGCAGTACTTC.

The CDR3 protein is CASSPEPGGPAYGYTF. CDR3 nucleotides: TGTGCCAGCAGCCCCGAACCGGGGGGCCCGGCCTATGGCTACACCTTC. The V gene is TRBV5-4, the J gene TRBJ1-2; TRBD1 is a possible D gene (6 bases). Germline values: CDR1 SGHNT, CDR2 YYREEE (reference sequence). V shed 4 bases and J shed 4 bases, with 20 bases lying between them. This CDR3 is 16 amino acids long.

This clonotype was detected only a few times. This sequence joins TRBV25-1 and TRBJ2-2; D is unresolved. Trimming pared 2 bases from V and 3 bases from J, leaving 13 bases between. The CDR3 has 16 amino acids. In germline, CDR1 is MGHDK, CDR2 SYGVNS. CDR3 bases: TGTGCCAGCAGTGAAGGAAACAGACGACACACCGGGGAGCTGTTTTTT. This codes for CASSEGNRRHTGELFF.

V gene TRBV4-3 combines with J gene TRBJ2-7, with 9 bases that match TRBD2. V lost 2 bases, J lost 3 bases, and 8 bases stayed unmatched. CDR1 and CDR2 (germline): LGHNA, YSLEER. The CDR3 sequence is 16 residues long. CDR3 residues: CASSQSQRGAVYEQYF. CDR3 DNA sequence: TGCGCCAGCAGCCAATCTCAGCGGGGGGCGGTCTACGAGCAGTACTTC.

V and J are TRBV7-6 and TRBJ2-1, with TRBD1 identical over 9 bases. CDR1 SGHVS and CDR2 FNYEAQ come from the germline V gene. Trimming removed 0 bases from V and 4 bases from J; junction bases left unmatched: 7. CDR3 length equals 17 residues. In nucleotides, the CDR3 is TGTGCCAGCAGCTTAGCCCCGACAGGGGGTAAATACAATGAGCAGTTCTTC. Encoded protein: CASSLAPTGGKYNEQFF. Supplemented by reference TRBV7-6 and TRBJ2-1, the full variable domain reads GAGVSQSPRYKVTKRGQDVALRCDPISGHVSLYWYRQALGQGPEFLTYFNYEAQQDKSGLPNDRFSAERPEGSISTLTIQRTEQRDSAMYRCASSLAPTGGKYNEQFFGPGTRLTVL.

This clonotype was counted a few times. The J gene is TRBJ1-3, the V gene TRBV20-1; no clear D gene. The V end was cut by 6 bases, the J end by 4 bases, with 19 bases between. Germline CDR1 is DFQATT and CDR2 is SNEGSKA (reference sequence). The CDR3 is made up of 15 amino acids. The CDR3 loop is CSAVHRVTQGNTIYF. CDR3 DNA: TGCAGTGCGGTCCATAGGGTAACTCAAGGAAACACCATATATTTT.

This chain uses TRBV27 with TRBJ2-1, with 8 bases fitting TRBD2. The trim removed 1 base at V and 5 bases at J, leaving 4 bases unmatched. Germline V lookup: CDR1 MNHEY, CDR2 SMNVEV (reference sequence). CDR3 length equals 15 residues. CDR3 sequence (DNA): TGTGCCAGCAGTTTATTAACGGGGGGGCACAATGAGCAGTTCTTC. It yields the protein CASSLLTGGHNEQFF.

This clonotype was picked up a small number of times. CDR3 nucleotides: TGTGCCAGCTCACCCGGACGGCTCTCTGGAAACACCATATATTTT. It yields the protein CASSPGRLSGNTIYF. The rearrangement links TRBV18 to TRBJ1-3; D ambiguous. V lost 3 bases and J lost 0, with 9 bases in between. The germline V gene encodes CDR1 KGHSH and CDR2 LQKENI. The CDR3 extends over 15 amino acids.

This clonotype was seen only a few times. The V call is TRBV27, the J call TRBJ2-1, with D possibly being TRBD1 (5 bases). The V and J ends lost 8 bases and 4 bases respectively, with 12 bases between them. The CDR3 is made up of 13 amino acids. Germline CDR1 MNHEY, CDR2 SMNVEV (reference sequence). Here the CDR3 DNA reads TGTGCCAGCCACCTTAGGGGTTACAATGAGCAGTTCTTC. This gives the protein CASHLRGYNEQFF.

This clonotype came up a few times. The chain uses TRBV3-1 and TRBJ1-3; 9 bases are shared with TRBD1. The germline V gene encodes CDR1 LGHDT and CDR2 YNNKEL (reference sequence). The CDR3 runs 16 residues. V gave up 3 bases and J gave up 1 base; unmatched junction bases: 4. The CDR3 protein is CASSQTGGLSGNTIYF. The CDR3 DNA reads as TGTGCCAGCAGCCAGACAGGGGGGTTGTCTGGAAACACCATATATTTT.

This clonotype was detected a few times. The rearrangement joins TRBV10-3 to TRBJ2-2, with a weak D call TRBD1 (6 bases). Deletions cut 10 bases from V and 4 bases from J, with 13 bases between. Per the germline V gene, CDR1 is ENHRY and CDR2 is SYGVKD. This CDR3 has 13 residues. The CDR3 nucleotides read TGTGCCACGGGGACACCCGGCACCGGGGAGCTGTTTTTT. Translated, it gives CATGTPGTGELFF.

The table lists this clonotype with a few counts. The gene calls are TRBV20-1 and TRBJ2-7; D may be TRBD1 or TRBD2 (5 bases each). Germline CDR1 and CDR2: DFQATT and SNEGSKA (reference sequence). This CDR3 comprises 13 residues. Trimming removed 5 bases from V and 1 base from J, with 12 bases in between. CDR3 sequence reads: CSAAGTRSYEQYF. CDR3 in DNA: TGCAGTGCTGCCGGGACGCGATCCTACGAGCAGTACTTC.

This clonotype has a handful of counts. The chain is built from TRBV20-1 and TRBJ2-5, with 8 bases aligning to TRBD2. Germline-derived CDR1 and CDR2 are DFQATT and SNEGSKA (reference sequence). There are 16 residues in the CDR3. The trim removed 0 bases at V and 0 bases at J, leaving 6 bases unmatched. The CDR3 is CSARDGGALYQETQYF. CDR3 DNA: TGCAGTGCTAGAGACGGGGGGGCCCTGTACCAAGAGACCCAGTACTTC.

The sample holds a few counts of this clonotype. This sequence joins TRBV12-5 and TRBJ1-1; no firm D call. Germline V gene data show CDR1 as LGHNT and CDR2 as FRNRAP. Trimming took 4 bases from V and 2 from J, leaving 14 bases between them. CDR3 length: 15 residues. CDR3 DNA: TGTGCTAGTGGTTACGGCTCGTCGGGCAACACTGAAGCTTTCTTT. Protein: CASGYGSSGNTEAFF.

The sample holds one count of this clonotype. The chain carries TRBV9 and TRBJ2-3; unclear D gene. CDR1 SGDLS and CDR2 YYNGEE come from the germline V gene. The CDR3 runs 15 residues. Trimming stripped 4 bases from V and 0 bases from J, with 12 bases between. The CDR3 sequence: CASSPPIPSTDTQYF. The CDR3 DNA is TGTGCCAGCAGCCCCCCCATCCCTAGCACAGATACGCAGTATTTT.

Many counts were recorded for this clonotype. The rearrangement joins TRBV11-2 to TRBJ2-5; tentatively, D is TRBD1 (6 bases). The CDR3 has 15 residues. V was pared by 1 base and J by 4 bases, with 13 bases between. Germline values: CDR1 SGHAT, CDR2 FQNNGV. The CDR3 DNA is TGTGCCAGCAGCTTAGTAGGGGGACGCGGAGAGACCCAGTACTTC. It encodes CASSLVGGRGETQYF.

This clonotype has just a few counts. This rearrangement joins TRBV24-1 to TRBJ2-7; the D gene could be TRBD1 or TRBD2 (6 bases each). CDR3 length equals 16 residues. Looked up from germline, CDR1 is KGHDR and CDR2 is SFDVKD. Trimming removed 3 bases at V and 0 bases at J, with 14 bases between. The CDR3 region is CATSDAGGGSSYEQYF. The CDR3, as DNA: TGTGCCACCAGTGATGCCGGAGGGGGAAGCTCCTACGAGCAGTACTTC.

J is TRBJ2-7 and V is TRBV3-1; D gene ambiguous. This CDR3 is 14 amino acids long. Germline V CDR1 and CDR2: LGHDT, YNNKEL (reference sequence). V lost 1 base and J 5 bases, leaving 12 bases between the germline ends. The CDR3 loop reads CASSQVLGKDEQYF. The DNA for the CDR3 is TGTGCCAGCAGCCAAGTTTTAGGTAAAGACGAGCAGTACTTC.

This clonotype appeared a few times. The rearrangement uses TRBV25-1 and TRBJ1-4, with a possible D match to TRBD1 (6 bases). The germline V gene encodes CDR1 MGHDK and CDR2 SYGVNS. The CDR3 is made up of 15 amino acids. Trimming cost V 2 bases and J 4 bases, with 11 bases left between them. CDR3 in DNA: TGTGCCAGCAGTGAACTGGGGGGCAATAATGAAAAACTGTTTTTT. This translates into CASSELGGNNEKLFF.

This clonotype appeared a few times. The chain has TRBV5-1 and TRBJ1-4; D not resolved. Per the germline V gene, CDR1 is SGHRS and CDR2 is YFSETQ. CDR3 length: 14 residues. Trimming removed 3 bases from V and 5 bases from J, with 11 bases in between. The CDR3 reads CASSWDATNEKLFF. Here the CDR3 DNA reads TGCGCCAGCAGCTGGGATGCCACGAATGAAAAACTGTTTTTT.

This clonotype came up many times. The chain uses TRBV9 and TRBJ2-7; 8 bases are a match to TRBD1. From germline, CDR1 is SGDLS and CDR2 YYNGEE. The CDR3 runs 14 residues. J gave up 1 base and V 4 bases, and 4 bases lay outside the gene matches. Here the CDR3 DNA reads TGTGCCAGCAGCCCCCGACAGGGGTCCTACGAGCAGTACTTC. Translated, it gives CASSPRQGSYEQYF. The variable domain in full, completed from reference TRBV9 and TRBJ2-7, reads DSGVTQTPKHLITATGQRVTLRCSPRSGDLSVYWYQQSLDQGLQFLIQYYNGEERAKGNILERFSAQQFPDLHSELNLSSLELGDSALYFCASSPRQGSYEQYFGPGTRLTVT.

This clonotype appeared a few times. V and J are TRBV29-1 and TRBJ2-2, with a tentative D call TRBD2 (5 bases). The CDR3 length is 14 residues. Trimming left V 3 bases short and J 6 bases short, with 14 bases between. Germline loops: CDR1 SQVTM, CDR2 ANQGSEA. In DNA, the CDR3 is TGCAGCGTTGAGGAGAGGGAAGCCGCCGGGGAGCTGTTTTTT. This sequence encodes CSVEEREAAGELFF.

This clonotype was counted only a few times. This rearrangement joins TRBV20-1 to TRBJ2-5, with D unclear. The germline V gene has CDR1 DFQATT and CDR2 SNEGSKA (reference sequence). There are 10 residues in the CDR3. V was pared by 3 bases and J by 6 bases, with 5 bases between. DNA of the CDR3: TGCAGTGCTAGGGCCCAGACCCAGTACTTC. It is translated as CSARAQTQYF.

This clonotype was seen more than once but under ten times. The rearrangement uses TRBV6-2 or TRBV6-3 and TRBJ2-7; a possible D gene is TRBD1 (6 bases). The CDR3 loop spans 12 amino acids. V was pared by 5 bases and J by 4 bases, with 9 bases between. Germline assignment: CDR1 MNHEY and CDR2 SVGEGT. CDR3 sequence: CASSPGQYEQYV. CDR3 DNA sequence: TGTGCCAGCAGTCCCGGACAGTACGAGCAGTACGTC.

This clonotype has more than one count but fewer than ten. The gene calls are TRBV6-2 or TRBV6-3 and TRBJ2-6, with D hard to call. Per the germline V gene, CDR1 is MNHEY and CDR2 is SVGEGT. The CDR3 length is 16 residues. V lost 5 bases and J lost 2, with 13 bases in between. This CDR3 is CASSPDGGTGANVLTF. Here the CDR3 DNA reads TGTGCCAGCAGTCCAGACGGTGGCACTGGGGCCAACGTCCTGACTTTC.

This clonotype occurred a few times. In DNA form, the CDR3 reads TGCAGTGCTAGAGATTTGGGGGGAAACACCGGGGAGCTGTTTTTT. Translation: CSARDLGGNTGELFF. V is TRBV20-1 and J is TRBJ2-2; tentatively, D is TRBD2 (6 bases). Trimming removed 0 bases at V and 2 bases at J, with 10 bases between. Germline values: CDR1 DFQATT, CDR2 SNEGSKA (reference sequence). CDR3 length: 15 amino acids.

V and J are TRBV6-5 and TRBJ2-1, with TRBD1 matching over 7 bases. Trimming at V came to 6 bases and at J to 2 bases, leaving 7 bases not matched to a gene. Germline values: CDR1 MNHEY, CDR2 SVGAGI. The CDR3 consists of 15 residues. The DNA for the CDR3 is TGTGCCAGCAGCGCTGACAGGGTCCCCTACAATGAGCAGTTCTTC. Translated, it gives CASSADRVPYNEQFF.

This clonotype was seen a few times. The chain uses TRBV6-2 or TRBV6-3 and TRBJ2-4; 9 nucleotides agree with TRBD1. The germline gives CDR1 MNHEY, CDR2 SVGEGT. The CDR3 is 16 residues long. J was trimmed by 1 base and V by 5 bases; bases with no gene match: 6. CDR3 sequence (DNA): TGTGCCAGCAGTCAACAGGGGGCGTTTGCCAAAAACATTCAGTACTTC. Translated, it gives CASSQQGAFAKNIQYF.

This clonotype has just a few counts. The V call is TRBV29-1, the J call TRBJ2-1, with D unclear. Deletions cut 2 bases from V and 1 base from J, with 3 bases between. The CDR3 is made up of 12 amino acids. Germline V lookup: CDR1 SQVTM, CDR2 ANQGSEA. CDR3 amino acids: CSVERSYNEQFF. DNA of the CDR3: TGCAGCGTTGAACGGTCCTACAATGAGCAGTTCTTC.